The rows below give T cell receptor beta chains drawn from one sample of a study of cytotoxic CD8 clonotypes in ibrutinib-treated CLL. The data were produced by immunoSEQ multiplex PCR, yet TCRdb's version contains in-frame clones alone and is incomplete. The repertoire holds 150,000 or so clones, with 84% as singletons. The starting material was PBMCs, obtained after 24 months of ibrutinib treatment. These receptors were obtained from a human donor with chronic lymphocytic leukemia. The CDR3 runs from the conserved cysteine through the conserved F or W. The order of the fields is CDR3 length, V gene, J gene, D gene, CDR3 protein. D genes are given only for firm matches.

15,TRBV4-2,TRBJ2-3,-,CASSPLPQEPDTQYF
12,TRBV30,TRBJ1-5,-,CAWSRTMGPQHF
15,TRBV5-1,TRBJ2-2,-,CASSTDRSNTGELFF
15,TRBV7-9,TRBJ2-7,-,CASSLDGLSSYEQYF
20,TRBV4-1,TRBJ1-5,-,CASSRIPAQAGSPGNQPQHF
16,TRBV4-2,TRBJ1-3,TRBD1,CASSQDHRQGENTIYF
14,TRBV6-5,TRBJ1-1,-,CASSPPDGTLEAFF
15,TRBV6-5,TRBJ2-7,-,CASISGSSGTYEQYF
15,TRBV5-1,TRBJ2-1,TRBD2,CASSLDWTSDNEQFF
15,TRBV7-8,TRBJ2-1,TRBD2,CASSVGTNGYNEQFF
16,TRBV6-5,TRBJ2-1,-,CASSYSGSPSYNEQFF
16,TRBV5-1,TRBJ1-1,TRBD1,CASSLGQGRWSTEAFF
14,TRBV25-1,TRBJ2-5,-,CASSEGAGKETQYF
14,TRBV9,TRBJ2-4,-,CASSVGIAKNIQYF
15,TRBV7-3,TRBJ1-4,TRBD1,CASSFEGAHGEKLFF
16,TRBV11-2,TRBJ2-1,-,CASSQRSGSPYNEQFF
14,TRBV6-6,TRBJ1-2,-,CASREGGFNYGYTF
14,TRBV9,TRBJ1-2,-,CASSVVTTFYGYTF